This TCR beta chain originates from a study of blood T cell repertoires in COVID-19. As for the study in general: Acute and convalescent COVID-19 samples came from the United States, Italy and Spain. T cells, B-cell-depleted T cells, or PBMCs provided the cDNA or gDNA that served as material.

J lost 7 bases, V lost 4 bases, and 6 bases had no gene match. The CDR3 consists of 13 residues. The germline V gene encodes CDR1 SGHDT and CDR2 YYEEEE. In the original workflow: Counts of nucleated cells, estimated from reference gene primer amplification, were obtained. Clones were sequenced by immunoSEQ multiplex PCR, and TCRdb holds only the in-frame ones, with some missing. The V and J calls and clone size come from that table; D and trimming were worked out from the DNA. The sample lists some 200,000 clones, about 75% seen once, with roughly 7.8% in the top ten. V usage is TRBV5-6 and J usage is TRBJ1-2; 8 nucleotides match TRBD1. This TCR was sampled from a woman in her forties or fifties with active or convalescent COVID-19. Source material: peripheral blood. The CDR3 sequence: CASSPTGDAGYTF. DNA of the CDR3: TGTGCCAGCAGCCCGACAGGGGACGCTGGCTACACCTTC.